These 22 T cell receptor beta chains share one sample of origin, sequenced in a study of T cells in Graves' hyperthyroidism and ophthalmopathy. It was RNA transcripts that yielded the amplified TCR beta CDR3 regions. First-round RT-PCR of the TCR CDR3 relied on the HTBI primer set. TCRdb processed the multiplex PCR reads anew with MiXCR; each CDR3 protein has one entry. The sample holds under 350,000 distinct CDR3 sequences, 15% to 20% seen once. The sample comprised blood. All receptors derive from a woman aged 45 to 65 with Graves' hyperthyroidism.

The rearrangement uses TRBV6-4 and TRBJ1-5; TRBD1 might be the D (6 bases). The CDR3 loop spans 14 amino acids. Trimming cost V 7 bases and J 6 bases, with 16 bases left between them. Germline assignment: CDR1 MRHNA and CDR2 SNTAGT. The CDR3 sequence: CASKITQGFQPQHF. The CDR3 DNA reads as TGTGCCAGCAAAATCACACAGGGTTTTCAGCCCCAGCATTTT.

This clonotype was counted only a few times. CDR3 residues: CASSLSGVNYGYTF. The CDR3 DNA follows: TGTGCCAGCTCACTTTCGGGGGTTAACTATGGCTACACCTTC. The chain has TRBV18 and TRBJ1-2; D might be TRBD1 (5 bases). V was shortened by 4 bases and J by 1 base, with 10 bases between the two germline ends. This CDR3 spans 14 amino acids. Germline lookup yields CDR1 KGHSH and CDR2 LQKENI. The full variable domain, completed using reference TRBV18 and TRBJ1-2, is NAGVMQNPRHLVRRRGQEARLRCSPMKGHSHVYWYRQLPEEGLKFMVYLQKENIIDESGMPKERFSAEFPKEGPSILRIQQVVRGDSAAYFCASSLSGVNYGYTFGSGTRLTVV.

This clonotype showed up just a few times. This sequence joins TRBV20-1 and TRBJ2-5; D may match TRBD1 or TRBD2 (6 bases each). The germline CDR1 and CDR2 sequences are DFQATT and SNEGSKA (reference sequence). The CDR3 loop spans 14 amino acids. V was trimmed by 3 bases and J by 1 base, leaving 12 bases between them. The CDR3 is CSASRGHPQETQYF. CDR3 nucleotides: TGCAGTGCTAGTCGGGGGCACCCCCAAGAGACCCAGTACTTC.

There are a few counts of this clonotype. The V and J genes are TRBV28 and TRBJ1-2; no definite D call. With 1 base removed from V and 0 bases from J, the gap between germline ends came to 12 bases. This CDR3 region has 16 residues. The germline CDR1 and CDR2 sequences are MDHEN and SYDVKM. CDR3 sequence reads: CASSLFGQEANYGYTF. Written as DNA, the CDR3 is TGTGCCAGCAGTTTATTTGGGCAGGAAGCTAACTATGGCTACACCTTC.

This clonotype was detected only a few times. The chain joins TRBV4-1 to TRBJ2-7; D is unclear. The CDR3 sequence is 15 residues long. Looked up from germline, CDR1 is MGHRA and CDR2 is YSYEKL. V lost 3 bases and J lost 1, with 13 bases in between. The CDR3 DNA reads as TGCGCCAGCAGCCACCTGCCGCTCGCATCCTACGAGCAGTACTTC. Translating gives CASSHLPLASYEQYF.

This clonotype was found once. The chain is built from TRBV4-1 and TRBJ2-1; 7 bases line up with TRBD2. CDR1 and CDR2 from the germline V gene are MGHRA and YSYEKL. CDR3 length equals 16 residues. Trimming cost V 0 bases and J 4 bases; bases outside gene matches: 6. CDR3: CASSQDAGVKYNEQFF. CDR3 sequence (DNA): TGCGCCAGCAGCCAAGACGCGGGGGTGAAGTACAATGAGCAGTTCTTC.

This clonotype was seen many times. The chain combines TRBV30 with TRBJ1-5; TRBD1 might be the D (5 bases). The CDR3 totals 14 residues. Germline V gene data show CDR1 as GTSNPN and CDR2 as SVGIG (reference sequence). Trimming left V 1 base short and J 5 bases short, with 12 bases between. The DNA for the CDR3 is TGTGCCTGGAGTGGAGACAGCTCCTATCAGCCCCAGCATTTT. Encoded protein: CAWSGDSSYQPQHF.

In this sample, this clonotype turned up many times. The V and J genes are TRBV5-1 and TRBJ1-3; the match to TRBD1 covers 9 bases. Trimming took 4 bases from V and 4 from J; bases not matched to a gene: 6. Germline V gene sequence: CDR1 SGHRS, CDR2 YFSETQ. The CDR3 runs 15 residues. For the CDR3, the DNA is TGCGCCAGCAGCGAACAGGGGGCATTCGGAAACACCATATATTTT. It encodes CASSEQGAFGNTIYF.

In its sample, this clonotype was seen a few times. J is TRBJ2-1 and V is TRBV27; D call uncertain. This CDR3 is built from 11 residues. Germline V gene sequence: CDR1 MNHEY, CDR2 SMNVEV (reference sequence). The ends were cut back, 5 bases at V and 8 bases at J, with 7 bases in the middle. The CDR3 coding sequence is TGTGCCAGCAGTGCACTCCATGAGCAGTTCTTC. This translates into CASSALHEQFF.

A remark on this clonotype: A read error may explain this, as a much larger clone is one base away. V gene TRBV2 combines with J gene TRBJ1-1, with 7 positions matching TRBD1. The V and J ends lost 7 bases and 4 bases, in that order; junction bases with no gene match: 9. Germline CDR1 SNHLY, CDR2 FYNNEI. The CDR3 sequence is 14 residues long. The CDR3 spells CASTWDSFSTEAFF. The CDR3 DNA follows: TGTGCCAGCACCTGGGACAGTTTTAGCACTGAAGCTTTCTTT.

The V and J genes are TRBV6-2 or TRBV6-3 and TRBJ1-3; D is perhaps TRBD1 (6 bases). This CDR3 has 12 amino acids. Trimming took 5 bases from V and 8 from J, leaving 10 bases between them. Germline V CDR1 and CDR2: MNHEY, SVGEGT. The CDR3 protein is CASSLQGDTIYF. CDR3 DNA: TGTGCCAGCAGTCTACAGGGAGACACCATATATTTT.

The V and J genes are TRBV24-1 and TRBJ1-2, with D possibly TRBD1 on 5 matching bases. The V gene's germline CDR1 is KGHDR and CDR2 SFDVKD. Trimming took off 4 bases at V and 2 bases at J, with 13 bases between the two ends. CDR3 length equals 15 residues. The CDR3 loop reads CATSDAGGDNYGYTF. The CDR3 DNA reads TGTGCCACCAGTGACGCGGGAGGGGACAACTATGGCTACACCTTC.

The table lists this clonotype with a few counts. CDR3 nucleotide sequence: TGCAGCGGGCAGACGGGACACCCGAACACCGGGGAGCTGTTTTTT. Protein product: CSGQTGHPNTGELFF. The V call is TRBV29-1, the J call TRBJ2-2, with TRBD1 as a possible D gene (6 bases). The V end was cut by 7 bases, the J end by 0 bases, with 15 bases between. Looked up from germline, CDR1 is SQVTM and CDR2 is ANQGSEA. The CDR3 runs to 15 residues.

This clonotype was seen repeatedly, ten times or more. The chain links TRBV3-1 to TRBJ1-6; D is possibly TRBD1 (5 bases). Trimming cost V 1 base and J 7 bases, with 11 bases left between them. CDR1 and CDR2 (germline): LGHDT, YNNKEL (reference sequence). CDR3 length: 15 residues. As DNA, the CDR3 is TGTGCCAGCAGCCAAGTTGGGGCGTCCAATTCACCCCTCCACTTT. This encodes CASSQVGASNSPLHF.

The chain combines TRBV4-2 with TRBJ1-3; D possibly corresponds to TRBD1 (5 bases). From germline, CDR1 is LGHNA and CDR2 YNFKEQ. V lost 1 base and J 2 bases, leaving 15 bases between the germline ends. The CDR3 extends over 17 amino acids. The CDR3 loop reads CASSQVVAGLTGNTIYF. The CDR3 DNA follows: TGTGCCAGCAGCCAAGTGGTGGCGGGGCTGACTGGAAACACCATATATTTT.

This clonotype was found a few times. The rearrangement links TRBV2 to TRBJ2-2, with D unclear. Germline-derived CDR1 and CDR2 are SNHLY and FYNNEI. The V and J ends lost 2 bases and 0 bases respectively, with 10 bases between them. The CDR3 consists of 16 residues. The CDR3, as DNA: TGTGCCAGCAGTGAACTTTGGGGTCCGAACACCGGGGAGCTGTTTTTT. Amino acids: CASSELWGPNTGELFF.

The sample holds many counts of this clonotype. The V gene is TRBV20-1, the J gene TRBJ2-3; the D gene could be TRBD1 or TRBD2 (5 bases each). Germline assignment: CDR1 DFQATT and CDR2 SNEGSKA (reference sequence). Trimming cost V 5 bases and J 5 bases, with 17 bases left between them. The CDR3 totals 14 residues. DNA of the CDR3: TGCAGTGCTGGGTGGGACCCCAAGGGAGATACGCAGTATTTT. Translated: CSAGWDPKGDTQYF.

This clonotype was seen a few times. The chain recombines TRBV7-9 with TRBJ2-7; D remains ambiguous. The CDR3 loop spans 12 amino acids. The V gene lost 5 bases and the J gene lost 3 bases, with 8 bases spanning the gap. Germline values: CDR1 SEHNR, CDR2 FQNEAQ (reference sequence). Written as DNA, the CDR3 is TGTGCCAGCAGCAGTACACACTACGAGCAGTACTTC. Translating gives CASSSTHYEQYF.

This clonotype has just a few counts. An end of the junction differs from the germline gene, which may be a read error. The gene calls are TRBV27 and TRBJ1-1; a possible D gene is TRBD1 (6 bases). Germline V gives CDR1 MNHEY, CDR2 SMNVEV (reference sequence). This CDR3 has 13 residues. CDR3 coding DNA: TGTGCCAGCAGCTGGGGGCCGAACGCTGAAGCTTTCTTT. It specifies CASSWGPNAEAFF.

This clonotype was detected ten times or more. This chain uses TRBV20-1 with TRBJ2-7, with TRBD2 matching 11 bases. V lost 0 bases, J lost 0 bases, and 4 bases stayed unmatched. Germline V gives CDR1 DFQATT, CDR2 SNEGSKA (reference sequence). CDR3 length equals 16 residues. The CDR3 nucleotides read TGCAGTGCTAGAGAATACACTAGCGGGAGCTCCTACGAGCAGTACTTC. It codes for CSAREYTSGSSYEQYF.

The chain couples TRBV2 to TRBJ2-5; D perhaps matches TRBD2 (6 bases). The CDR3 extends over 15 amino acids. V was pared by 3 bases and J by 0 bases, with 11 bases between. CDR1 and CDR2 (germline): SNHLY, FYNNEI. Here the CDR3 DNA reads TGTGCCAGCAGTGACCCGGGGGAACACCAAGAGACCCAGTACTTC. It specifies CASSDPGEHQETQYF.

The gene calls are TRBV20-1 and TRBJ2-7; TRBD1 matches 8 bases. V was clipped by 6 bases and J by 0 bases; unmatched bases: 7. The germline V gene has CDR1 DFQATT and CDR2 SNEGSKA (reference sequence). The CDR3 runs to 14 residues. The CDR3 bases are TGCAGTGCGGATCCGGGACAGGTCTCCTACGAGCAGTACTTC. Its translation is CSADPGQVSYEQYF.